This entry concerns a single T cell receptor (beta chain). What it binds is not known. This sample stems from a study of beta chain features in type 1 diabetes. The ends were cut back, 1 base at V and 2 bases at J, with 10 bases in the middle. The CDR3 has 15 amino acids. Germline CDR1 reads SGHNT; CDR2 reads YENEEA. Blood was drawn once from each donor into heparinised tubes. The draws averaged about 110 mL. The isolated RNA, all of it, was reverse transcribed, so expressed TCRB transcripts were what got sequenced. TCRdb's copy holds only in-frame clones and misses some; the assay was immunoSEQ multiplex PCR. The sample records 200,000 to 250,000 clones, approximately 10% being singletons. General study results and limits: Any HLA type influence on TCRB rearrangement was left unresolved here.

The chain combines TRBV11-3 with TRBJ2-3; D is perhaps TRBD2 (5 bases). The source material was central memory CD4+ T cells from blood. The sequence derives from a man aged 18 to 35 in good health. In nucleotides, the CDR3 is TGTGCCAGCAGCTTAGCGAGGGCTCCCACAGATACGCAGTATTTT. Protein sequence: CASSLARAPTDTQYF. The entire variable domain, with the rest obtained from reference TRBV11-3 and TRBJ2-3, is as follows: EAGVVQSPRYKIIEKKQPVAFWCNPISGHNTLYWYLQNLGQGPELLIRYENEEAVDDSQLPKDRFSAERLKGVDSTLKIQPAELGDSAVYLCASSLARAPTDTQYFGPGTRLTVL.